The source of this T cell receptor (beta chain) is a study of early T cells in non-severe SARS-CoV-2 infection. At the level of the study: Sequenced material consisted of bulk RNA (from unsorted whole blood), and chains were unpaired.

At least ten counts were recorded for this clonotype. No antigen is known for it. Attachment of unique molecular identifiers was made to individual cDNA molecules. MiXCR, applied by TCRdb to the 5' RACE reads, yields one record per CDR3 protein. The sample records tens of thousands of distinct CDR3 sequences, around 12% being singletons. Notes on the study in general: VDJdb matching skewed toward anti-spike CD8 responses, missing private and CD4 specificities.

The sequenced sample consisted of whole blood. The clonotype originates from an adult who was a healthcare worker with PCR-confirmed SARS-CoV-2 infection or an uninfected control (not recorded which).

The CDR3 coding sequence is TGTGCCAGCTTGTGGGCAGGTGGGGCGAGCACCGGGGAGCTGTTTTTT. Its protein product is CASLWAGGASTGELFF. The chain employs TRBV7-9 and TRBJ2-2; tentatively, D is TRBD1 (5 bases). This CDR3 spans 16 amino acids. Germline lookup yields CDR1 SEHNR and CDR2 FQNEAQ (reference sequence). V shed 8 bases and J shed 4 bases, with 20 bases lying between them. The full variable domain, rest sourced from reference TRBV7-9 and TRBJ2-2, is DTGVSQNPRHKITKRGQNVTFRCDPISEHNRLYWYRQTLGQGPEFLTYFQNEAQLEKSRLLSDRFSAERPKGSFSTLEIQRTEQGDSAMYLCASLWAGGASTGELFFGEGSRLTVL.